This T cell receptor beta chain was identified in a study of T cell responses to AZD1222 COVID-19 vaccine. Study results and limitations: Clonal diversity may have been underestimated in mostly white British donors. Close to half of spike-specific TCRs reportedly recognize unmutated variant regions.

The repertoire was sequenced with immunoSEQ multiplex PCR; TCRdb's copy has only in-frame clones and lacks some. Of roughly 150,000 clones detected, approximately 87% appear once; the ten largest clones hold about a tenth. On this clone itself: No antigen is known for it.

Deletions cut 1 base from V and 8 bases from J, with 23 bases between. Germline V gene data show CDR1 as SEHNR and CDR2 as FQNEAQ (reference sequence). The CDR3 is made up of 17 amino acids. Second-dose groups at about 4 or about 12 weeks were pooled. V usage is TRBV7-9 and J usage is TRBJ1-2; a possible D gene is TRBD1 (6 bases). This clonotype was obtained from an adult who received the AZD1222 COVID-19 vaccine. Material: peripheral blood, obtained 28 days after the second AZD1222 dose. CDR3 amino acids: CASSLGSGQKIIGGYTF. The CDR3, as DNA: TGTGCCAGCAGCTTAGGTTCGGGACAAAAGATCATCGGGGGCTACACCTTC.